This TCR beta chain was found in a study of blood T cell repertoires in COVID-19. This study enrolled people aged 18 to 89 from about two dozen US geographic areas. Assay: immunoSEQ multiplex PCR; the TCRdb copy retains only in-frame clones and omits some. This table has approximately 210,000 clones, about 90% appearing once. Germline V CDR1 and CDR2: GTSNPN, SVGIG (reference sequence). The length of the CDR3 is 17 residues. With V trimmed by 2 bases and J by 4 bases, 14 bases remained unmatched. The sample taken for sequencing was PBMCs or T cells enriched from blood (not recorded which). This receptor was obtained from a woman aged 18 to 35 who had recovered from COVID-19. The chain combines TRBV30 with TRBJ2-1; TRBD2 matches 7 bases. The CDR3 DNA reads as TGTGCCTGGAGTAAGATTAAAAGCGGGGTATATTACAATGAGCAGTTCTTC. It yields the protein CAWSKIKSGVYYNEQFF.